This T cell receptor beta chain originates from a study of PD-1 blockade in classical Hodgkin lymphoma. Study-level points and caveats: Healthy donors reportedly exceeded newly diagnosed patients in baseline TCR diversity. A significant rise in TCR diversity by C4D1 was seen for CD4+ but not CD8+ cells. Whatever underlies the repertoire differences (possibly disease activity or prior therapy) remains undefined. Patients newly diagnosed and complete responders had comparable baseline diversity.

As to this clone: Its antigen is not known.

With no exception, relapse followed autologous stem cell transplantation in all patients, and brentuximab vedotin exposure varied. Germline V CDR1 and CDR2: LGHNA, YNFKEQ. The CDR3 runs 14 residues. With V trimmed by 2 bases and J by 3 bases, 3 bases remained unmatched. Sequencing used immunoSEQ multiplex PCR; TCRdb keeps in-frame clones, though not all of them. The sample shows about 15,000 clones, around 80% of them seen only once. The sequencing here drew on peripheral blood mononuclear cells (PBMCs), taken before the second cycle of nivolumab. V and J are TRBV4-2 and TRBJ1-1, with 7 bases matching TRBD1. This receptor was identified in a human donor with classical Hodgkin lymphoma. CDR3 region: CASSQTQGDTEAFF. The CDR3 DNA sequence: TGTGCCAGCAGCCAAACTCAGGGGGACACTGAAGCTTTCTTT.